This entry lists 20 T cell receptor beta chains sequenced from one sample in a study of OX40 agonist ivuxolimab in advanced cancers. The method was immunoSEQ multiplex PCR; TCRdb's version includes in-frame clones alone and lacks a portion of them. The sample yields some 80,000 clones, about 92% seen once. The material sequenced was CD4+ or CD8+ T cells sorted from blood, taken in a trial of the OX40 agonist ivuxolimab. These TCRs come from an adult with an advanced solid tumor such as melanoma, head and neck, liver or kidney cancer.

This clone was seen a single time. The V gene is TRBV18, the J gene TRBJ2-7; D is unresolved. V lost 4 bases and J 0 bases, leaving 7 bases between the germline ends. The length of the CDR3 is 13 residues. Germline loops: CDR1 KGHSH, CDR2 LQKENI. The CDR3 DNA reads TGTGCCAGCTCACGCGAGAACTCCTACGAGCAGTACTTC. As protein: CASSRENSYEQYF.

This clone was picked up a small number of times. The chain combines TRBV6-1 with TRBJ2-2; 7 bases fit TRBD1. After removal of 6 bases from V and 5 bases from J, the junction contained 3 bases not matched to a gene. Germline lookup yields CDR1 MNHNS and CDR2 SASEGT. There are 13 residues in the CDR3. This CDR3 reads CASREDRTGELFF. The DNA of the CDR3 is TGTGCCAGCAGAGAGGACAGGACCGGGGAGCTGTTTTTT.

The chain joins TRBV14 to TRBJ2-3; tentatively, D is TRBD1 or TRBD2 (5 bases each). The CDR3 is made up of 17 amino acids. Germline values: CDR1 SGHDN, CDR2 FVKESK. Trimming stripped 3 bases from V and 2 bases from J, with 18 bases between. DNA of the CDR3: TGTGCCAGCAGCCATCCCCCGTTGGGGGACCTCACAGATACGCAGTATTTT. It specifies CASSHPPLGDLTDTQYF.

V gene TRBV14 combines with J gene TRBJ2-5; 9 nucleotides line up with TRBD2. CDR1 is SGHDN and CDR2 is FVKESK in the germline V gene. The CDR3 has 16 residues. V lost 1 base, J lost 3 bases, and 6 bases stayed unmatched. The CDR3 is CASSQGGASGKETQYF. For the CDR3, the DNA is TGTGCCAGCAGCCAAGGGGGGGCTAGCGGGAAAGAGACCCAGTACTTC.

The chain carries TRBV7-8 and TRBJ2-3, with TRBD2 matching over 8 bases. With V trimmed by 4 bases and J by 4 bases, 7 bases remained unmatched. Germline V gene lookup returns CDR1 SGHVS and CDR2 FQNEAQ. The CDR3 length is 15 residues. CDR3 nucleotides: TGTGCCAGCAGCTCCCTTCGGACTAGCTCAGATACGCAGTATTTT. Translating gives CASSSLRTSSDTQYF.

This chain links TRBV28 with TRBJ1-5, with D possibly matching TRBD1 (5 bases). Trimming removed 7 bases from V and 7 bases from J, with 17 bases in between. Germline CDR1 reads MDHEN; CDR2 reads SYDVKM. The CDR3 contains 14 residues. The CDR3: CASIAGSRGQPQHF. The CDR3 nucleotides are TGTGCCAGCATTGCAGGGTCCCGGGGGCAGCCCCAGCATTTT.

The chain employs TRBV19 and TRBJ1-5, with TRBD1 matching over 10 bases. The junction had 8 bases not matched to a gene; V was cut back by 9 bases and J by 3 bases. There are 15 residues in the CDR3. Germline assignment: CDR1 LNHDA and CDR2 SQIVND (reference sequence). Here the CDR3 DNA reads TGTGCCAGCCAACCCGGGACAGGGGACAATCAGCCCCAGCATTTT. Protein product: CASQPGTGDNQPQHF.

The chain recombines TRBV5-4 with TRBJ2-2; maybe TRBD2 (7 bases). With 10 bases removed from V and 3 bases from J, the gap between germline ends came to 16 bases. This CDR3 spans 14 amino acids. The germline CDR1 and CDR2 sequences are SGHNT and YYREEE (reference sequence). The DNA of the CDR3 is TGTGCCTGGGGGGGCGGGATTGACACCGGGGAGCTGTTTTTT. Translated: CAWGGGIDTGELFF.

The V and J genes are TRBV19 and TRBJ1-2; 11 bases agree with TRBD1. Germline assignment: CDR1 LNHDA and CDR2 SQIVND (reference sequence). This CDR3 is built from 15 residues. V shed 5 bases, J shed 7 bases, and the junction held 9 bases outside the gene matches. Written as DNA, the CDR3 is TGTGCCAGTAGTCCTAGGACAGGGGGCGAACGTGGCTACACCTTC. It encodes CASSPRTGGERGYTF.

The chain carries TRBV11-2 and TRBJ1-4, with D perhaps TRBD1 (5 bases). Germline V lookup: CDR1 SGHAT, CDR2 FQNNGV. The CDR3 is 14 amino acids. The germline V and J ends were trimmed by 5 bases and 5 bases, with 12 bases remaining between them. CDR3 sequence reads: CASSRDRRNEKLFF. DNA for the CDR3: TGTGCCAGCAGCCGAGACAGAAGAAATGAAAAACTGTTTTTT.

The rearrangement uses TRBV2 and TRBJ2-5; no clear D gene. Looked up from germline, CDR1 is SNHLY and CDR2 is FYNNEI. The ends were cut back, 4 bases at V and 0 bases at J, with 30 bases in the middle. The length of the CDR3 is 21 residues. As DNA, the CDR3 is TGTGCCAGCAGTGGGCTTGACCCCAACGGACGTACCACCTCGTACCAAGAGACCCAGTACTTC. This codes for CASSGLDPNGRTTSYQETQYF.

The CDR3 sequence: CATSRVGGGYTF. CDR3 coding DNA: TGTGCCACCAGCAGAGTAGGCGGTGGCTACACCTTC. The gene calls are TRBV15 and TRBJ1-2; D gene uncertain. This CDR3 region has 12 residues. Germline V gene lookup returns CDR1 LNHNV and CDR2 YYDKDF (reference sequence). Trimming took off 1 base at V and 7 bases at J, with 7 bases between the two ends.

The V gene is TRBV10-3, the J gene TRBJ1-2, with a tentative D call TRBD1 (6 bases). CDR1 is ENHRY, CDR2 SYGVKD, per germline. V lost 2 bases and J 3 bases, leaving 19 bases between the germline ends. CDR3 length: 17 residues. The CDR3 loop is CAISEDLRDTLHYGYTF. CDR3 DNA: TGTGCCATCAGTGAGGACCTCCGGGACACTCTCCACTATGGCTACACCTTC.

The chain joins TRBV6-1 to TRBJ2-4; TRBD2 agrees at 12 bases. With 3 bases clipped from V and 0 bases from J, the junction kept 3 bases outside the gene matches. CDR1 and CDR2 from the germline V gene are MNHNS and SASEGT. This CDR3 has 17 amino acids. The CDR3 nucleotides read TGTGCCAGCAGTGACCGGACTAGCGGGGTAGCCAAAAACATTCAGTACTTC. This sequence encodes CASSDRTSGVAKNIQYF.

The genes are TRBV2 and TRBJ2-1, with 9 bases lining up with TRBD2. The V gene's germline CDR1 is SNHLY and CDR2 FYNNEI. The ends lost 7 bases at V and 8 bases at J; junction bases unmatched: 9. This CDR3 contains 14 residues. The chain's CDR3 is CASIPAGGIHEQFF. As DNA, the CDR3 is TGTGCCAGCATTCCGGCGGGAGGGATCCATGAGCAGTTCTTC.

The chain carries TRBV5-1 and TRBJ2-5; D call uncertain. The germline V gene has CDR1 SGHRS and CDR2 YFSETQ. The CDR3 length is 14 residues. V lost 0 bases, J lost 2 bases, and 8 bases lay in between. The CDR3 sequence is CASSLGTMQETQYF. The CDR3 DNA reads as TGCGCCAGCAGCTTGGGAACGATGCAAGAGACCCAGTACTTC.

This chain joins TRBV7-2 and TRBJ2-7, with 8 bases identical to TRBD1. J lost 4 bases, V lost 0 bases, and 5 bases had no gene match. CDR1 and CDR2 (germline): SGHTA, FQGNSA. CDR3 length: 15 residues. CDR3 in DNA: TGTGCCAGCAGCTTAGCCCAGGGGGCGCGGTACGAGCAGTACTTC. This translates into CASSLAQGARYEQYF.

The chain recombines TRBV7-9 with TRBJ1-3; D call uncertain. Germline V gene sequence: CDR1 SEHNR, CDR2 FQNEAQ (reference sequence). CDR3 length: 13 residues. Trimming took off 5 bases at V and 0 bases at J, with 5 bases between the two ends. CDR3: CASSGLSGNTIYF. The CDR3, as DNA: TGTGCCAGCAGCGGTCTCTCTGGAAACACCATATATTTT.

CDR3 sequence reads: CASSLNSAGSRGYTF. The CDR3, as DNA: TGTGCCAGCAGCTTGAATTCGGCAGGCTCCCGGGGCTACACCTTC. The rearrangement uses TRBV5-6 and TRBJ1-2; no definite D call. Looked up from germline, CDR1 is SGHDT and CDR2 is YYEEEE. The CDR3 has 15 amino acids. V was pared by 1 base and J by 8 bases, with 18 bases between.

The V and J genes are TRBV18 and TRBJ2-6; 7 bases align to TRBD1. The germline V gene has CDR1 KGHSH and CDR2 LQKENI. V was pared by 6 bases and J by 4 bases, with 9 bases of the junction left unmatched. The CDR3 runs 16 residues. The CDR3 here is CASSLTTGAGANVLTF. For the CDR3, the DNA is TGTGCCAGCTCCCTAACTACAGGGGCGGGGGCCAACGTCCTGACTTTC.